The 17 T cell receptor beta chains in this list originate from one sample, sequenced in a study of response to subunit inactivated influenza vaccine. MiXCR was run by TCRdb on the RT-PCR reads, yielding one entry per CDR3 protein. The sample lists around 470,000 distinct CDR3 sequences, approximately 7.8% occurring once. The sample was PBMCs from blood, taken around 2 years after vaccination. These receptors were obtained from a man aged 45 to 75 who received an inactivated influenza vaccine.

The table lists this clonotype with many counts. J is TRBJ2-5 and V is TRBV7-9; tentative D call: TRBD2 (6 bases). Germline V gene sequence: CDR1 SEHNR, CDR2 FQNEAQ (reference sequence). The V gene lost 5 bases and the J gene lost 7 bases, with 17 bases spanning the gap. The CDR3 contains 14 residues. The CDR3 coding sequence is TGTGCCAGCAGCGGGGACGGACTATTCGGGACCCAGTACTTC. Protein product: CASSGDGLFGTQYF.

This clonotype was detected a few times. DNA for the CDR3: TGCGCCAGCAGCCAGAGGAGAGCAATAGATACGCAGTATTTT. Translation gives CASSQRRAIDTQYF. The chain combines TRBV4-1 with TRBJ2-3, with no clear D. The CDR3 runs 14 residues. Trimming removed 3 bases from V and 5 bases from J, with 12 bases in between. Germline V gives CDR1 MGHRA, CDR2 YSYEKL.

V is TRBV6-5 and J is TRBJ2-7, with 7 bases fitting TRBD2. There are 12 residues in the CDR3. J lost 10 bases, V lost 7 bases, and 10 bases had no gene match. Germline V lookup: CDR1 MNHEY, CDR2 SVGAGI. The CDR3 protein is CASTRMGGRQYF. Written as DNA, the CDR3 is TGTGCCAGCACTCGGATGGGGGGGAGACAGTACTTC.

This clonotype was counted only a few times. The J gene is TRBJ2-5, the V gene TRBV11-2; no firm D call. From germline, CDR1 is SGHAT and CDR2 FQNNGV. The CDR3 has 14 amino acids. V lost 3 bases, J lost 2 bases, and 10 bases lay in between. CDR3 residues: CASSFSWAQETQYF. The CDR3 DNA follows: TGTGCCAGCAGCTTCTCGTGGGCACAAGAGACCCAGTACTTC.

This clonotype showed up many times. The DNA of the CDR3 is TGTGCCACCAGCAGAGAAGGGACAGCAGTGAACACTGAAGCTTTCTTT. This translates into CATSREGTAVNTEAFF. V usage is TRBV15 and J usage is TRBJ1-1, with TRBD1 identical over 7 bases. V lost 0 bases to trimming and J lost 0 bases; unmatched junction nucleotides: 4. CDR1 is LNHNV and CDR2 is YYDKDF in the germline V gene (reference sequence). This CDR3 contains 16 residues.

In this sample, this clonotype turned up a few times. The V call is TRBV7-2, the J call TRBJ2-7; 10 nucleotides line up with TRBD1. V dropped 1 base and J dropped 5; count of bases not matched to a gene: 5. Germline lookup yields CDR1 SGHTA and CDR2 FQGNSA. The CDR3 has 15 amino acids. This CDR3 reads CASSLVPGTGDEQYF. The CDR3 region has the DNA TGTGCCAGCAGCTTAGTCCCCGGGACAGGGGACGAGCAGTACTTC.

This clonotype has ten or more counts. The rearrangement uses TRBV28 and TRBJ1-4, with 7 bases identical to TRBD1. Trimming took 8 bases from V and 7 from J; bases not matched to a gene: 10. The CDR3 runs to 14 residues. The germline V gene encodes CDR1 MDHEN and CDR2 SYDVKM. The CDR3 bases are TGTGCCAGCGCAACAGGGGTTATAGGTGAAAAACTGTTTTTT. Its protein is CASATGVIGEKLFF.

This clonotype was recorded at least ten times. The chain is built from TRBV4-2 and TRBJ2-1; TRBD2 matches at 10 bases. Germline lookup yields CDR1 LGHNA and CDR2 YNFKEQ. The CDR3 is 16 amino acids. V shed 4 bases and J 5 bases; nucleotides not matched to a gene: 8. CDR3 in amino acids: CASSRELAGANNEQFF. Written as DNA, the CDR3 is TGTGCCAGCAGCCGAGAGCTAGCGGGAGCCAACAATGAGCAGTTCTTC.

This clonotype was observed a handful of times. The CDR3 sequence is CASSRQDGTTKDNEQFF. CDR3 DNA sequence: TGTGCCAGCAGCCGACAGGACGGGACTACGAAAGACAATGAGCAGTTCTTC. This chain uses TRBV7-9 with TRBJ2-1; TRBD2 might be the D (7 bases). From germline, CDR1 is SEHNR and CDR2 FQNEAQ (reference sequence). This CDR3 comprises 17 residues. Trimming cost V 5 bases and J 5 bases, with 22 bases left between them.

This clonotype was counted a few times. J is TRBJ1-1 and V is TRBV6-1, with D possibly being TRBD1 (5 bases). Trimming took 2 bases from V and 3 from J, leaving 13 bases between them. The germline V gene has CDR1 MNHNS and CDR2 SASEGT. This CDR3 has 15 amino acids. The CDR3 spells CASSESGGVDTEAFF. In DNA form, the CDR3 reads TGTGCCAGCAGTGAATCCGGGGGGGTGGACACTGAAGCTTTCTTT.

In this sample, this clonotype turned up many times. V usage is TRBV5-1 and J usage is TRBJ2-3, with TRBD2 matching over 7 bases. V shed 1 base, J shed 1 base, and the junction held 3 bases outside the gene matches. The CDR3 has 15 residues. Germline lookup yields CDR1 SGHRS and CDR2 YFSETQ. The CDR3 bases are TGCGCCAGCAGCTTGAGGGCGGGAGGCACAGATACGCAGTATTTT. Translation: CASSLRAGGTDTQYF.

This clonotype was seen ten or more times. This chain joins TRBV12-3 or TRBV12-4 and TRBJ2-7; a possible D gene is TRBD2 (6 bases). V lost 5 bases and J lost 1, with 15 bases in between. The CDR3 spans 15 residues. In DNA, the CDR3 is TGTGCCAGCAGTCCGGGACTTGTAGGGTCCTACGAGCAGTACTTC. This translates into CASSPGLVGSYEQYF.

This clonotype has at least ten counts. V is TRBV20-1 and J is TRBJ2-7; perhaps TRBD2 as D (5 bases). Trimming shortened V by 2 bases and J by 7 bases, and 9 bases separated the two germline ends. The CDR3 runs to 11 residues. The germline CDR1 and CDR2 sequences are DFQATT and SNEGSKA (reference sequence). This CDR3 reads CSARLAREQYF. In DNA form, the CDR3 reads TGCAGTGCTAGACTAGCTCGGGAGCAGTACTTC.

This clonotype was detected many times. V gene TRBV24-1 combines with J gene TRBJ2-7; TRBD2 agrees at 11 bases. This CDR3 has 15 amino acids. Looked up from germline, CDR1 is KGHDR and CDR2 is SFDVKD. Trimming cost V 7 bases and J 2 bases; bases outside gene matches: 6. The CDR3 sequence: CATSSIAGGTYEQYF. CDR3 in DNA: TGTGCCACCAGCTCAATAGCGGGAGGGACCTACGAGCAGTACTTC.

The genes are TRBV24-1 and TRBJ2-6, with D hard to call. V gave up 5 bases and J gave up 0 bases, with 13 bases separating them. The germline V gene has CDR1 KGHDR and CDR2 SFDVKD. The CDR3 consists of 17 residues. CDR3 protein: CATSGPDGTSGANVLTF. The CDR3 DNA reads as TGTGCCACCAGTGGCCCGGACGGAACCTCTGGGGCCAACGTCCTGACTTTC.

This clonotype is a singleton in its sample. The chain joins TRBV5-5 to TRBJ2-7; unclear D gene. Trimming shortened V by 7 bases and J by 3 bases, and 14 bases separated the two germline ends. The CDR3 consists of 13 residues. Germline CDR1 SGHKS, CDR2 YYEKEE (reference sequence). Here the CDR3 DNA reads TGTGCCAGCGGCCCTGACCTCCTCTACGAGCAGTACTTC. This encodes CASGPDLLYEQYF.

This clonotype was seen a few times. The V gene is TRBV15, the J gene TRBJ1-5; possibly TRBD1 for D (6 bases). The CDR3 runs 15 residues. Germline values: CDR1 LNHNV, CDR2 YYDKDF (reference sequence). V lost 1 base and J 8 bases, leaving 15 bases between the germline ends. This CDR3 is CATSRGRGRGEPQHF. The CDR3 DNA is TGTGCCACCAGCAGAGGCAGGGGCCGGGGTGAGCCCCAGCATTTT.